The 22 T cell receptor beta chains listed next were all sequenced from one sample in a study of control samples from healthy donors and cancer patients. Data came from immunoSEQ multiplex PCR; TCRdb stores just in-frame clones and leaves some out. The sample gives 170,000 or so clones, approximately 94% of which show up once; 1.2% to 1.5% is in the top ten. Material: blood. These receptors were obtained from a woman aged 18-29 years in good health.

This clone was picked up one time. This chain joins TRBV27 and TRBJ2-3; 8 positions agree with TRBD1. Germline V gene sequence: CDR1 MNHEY, CDR2 SMNVEV (reference sequence). This CDR3 spans 14 amino acids. The junction had 1 base not matched to a gene; V was cut back by 2 bases and J by 3 bases. The CDR3 DNA sequence: TGTGCCAGCAGTTTAAACAGGGGGACAGATACGCAGTATTTT. This gives the protein CASSLNRGTDTQYF.

The chain joins TRBV7-2 to TRBJ2-5, with a weak D call TRBD2 (6 bases). The CDR3 is 15 amino acids. CDR1 and CDR2 (germline): SGHTA, FQGNSA. V lost 6 bases to trimming and J lost 3 bases, with 17 bases between them. As DNA, the CDR3 is TGTGCCAGCAGGGGGAGGCAGGCGGGGAAAGAGACCCAGTACTTC. Translated: CASRGRQAGKETQYF.

This clone was seen once. The CDR3 loop reads CASSPRTSGGIETQYF. The CDR3 DNA sequence: TGTGCCAGCAGCCCCCGGACTAGCGGGGGGATCGAGACCCAGTACTTC. The rearrangement links TRBV9 to TRBJ2-5; TRBD2 aligns across 14 bases. Trimming removed 4 bases from V and 5 bases from J; junction bases left unmatched: 7. Germline V lookup: CDR1 SGDLS, CDR2 YYNGEE. This CDR3 has 16 amino acids.

J is TRBJ1-2 and V is TRBV27; TRBD1 agrees at 7 bases. Germline assignment: CDR1 MNHEY and CDR2 SMNVEV (reference sequence). V was clipped by 2 bases and J by 4 bases; unmatched bases: 4. This CDR3 is 14 amino acids long. The CDR3, as DNA: TGTGCCAGCAGTTTACGAGGGGGCGGCTATGGCTACACCTTC. It encodes CASSLRGGGYGYTF.

This chain connects TRBV11-3 to TRBJ1-2, with D maybe TRBD1 (5 bases). Germline CDR1 SGHNT, CDR2 YENEEA. V dropped 5 bases and J dropped 5 bases, with 15 bases sitting between them. The CDR3 runs 14 residues. The CDR3 nucleotides are TGTGCCAGCAGCCCGACCGGGACGGCTTATGGCTACACCTTC. It yields the protein CASSPTGTAYGYTF. Filled out from reference TRBV11-3 and TRBJ1-2, the complete variable domain reads EAGVVQSPRYKIIEKKQPVAFWCNPISGHNTLYWYLQNLGQGPELLIRYENEEAVDDSQLPKDRFSAERLKGVDSTLKIQPAELGDSAVYLCASSPTGTAYGYTFGSGTRLTVV.

The chain recombines TRBV28 with TRBJ2-3; 7 bases are shared with TRBD1. CDR3 length equals 13 residues. Germline V gives CDR1 MDHEN, CDR2 SYDVKM. Trimming cost V 9 bases and J 0 bases; bases outside gene matches: 3. CDR3 bases: TGTGCCAGTTGGGACAGTAGCACAGATACGCAGTATTTT. Protein sequence: CASWDSSTDTQYF.

The chain carries TRBV7-9 and TRBJ2-7; D is uncertain. There are 16 residues in the CDR3. Germline CDR1 SEHNR, CDR2 FQNEAQ (reference sequence). V lost 1 base, J lost 1 base, and 14 bases lay in between. Here the CDR3 DNA reads TGTGCCAGCAGCTTAGTCCCGGGTGTGGGTTCCTACGAGCAGTACTTC. Translation: CASSLVPGVGSYEQYF.

This chain uses TRBV6-2 or TRBV6-3 with TRBJ1-1, with D hard to call. The CDR3 has 12 amino acids. Looked up from germline, CDR1 is MNHEY and CDR2 is SVGEGT. Trimming stripped 4 bases from V and 9 bases from J, with 12 bases between. For the CDR3, the DNA is TGTGCCAGCAGTTCCGTCGGGAGAAAAGCTTTCTTT. Translated: CASSSVGRKAFF.

This clone was seen just once. The chain links TRBV19 to TRBJ1-1, with D hard to call. This CDR3 comprises 17 residues. The germline V gene has CDR1 LNHDA and CDR2 SQIVND (reference sequence). The V end was cut by 1 base, the J end by 0 bases, with 15 bases between. The CDR3 DNA follows: TGTGCCAGTAGTATAGCGGGCAGCATAGTAATGAACACTGAAGCTTTCTTT. Amino acid sequence: CASSIAGSIVMNTEAFF.

The V call is TRBV2, the J call TRBJ1-5, with no clear D. The CDR3 runs to 13 residues. Germline values: CDR1 SNHLY, CDR2 FYNNEI. The germline V and J ends were trimmed by 1 base and 7 bases, with 8 bases remaining between them. The CDR3 is CASSEGVRQPQHF. The CDR3 DNA follows: TGTGCCAGCAGTGAAGGGGTAAGACAGCCCCAGCATTTT.

V gene TRBV19 combines with J gene TRBJ1-1; tentatively, D is TRBD1 (6 bases). This CDR3 contains 14 residues. The V end lost 9 bases, the J end lost 5 bases, and 19 bases lay between the germline ends. Germline CDR1 LNHDA, CDR2 SQIVND (reference sequence). The CDR3 DNA sequence: TGTGCCAGCTTCCCGGAGGGGGAATCTACTGAAGCTTTCTTT. Translation: CASFPEGESTEAFF.

The chain uses TRBV19 and TRBJ1-1; D gene ambiguous. The V gene lost 2 bases and the J gene lost 6 bases, with 7 bases spanning the gap. Germline CDR1 LNHDA, CDR2 SQIVND (reference sequence). This CDR3 comprises 12 residues. CDR3 loop: CASSISRAEAFF. In DNA form, the CDR3 reads TGTGCCAGTAGTATATCGCGTGCTGAAGCTTTCTTT.

The chain uses TRBV5-1 and TRBJ1-1; D is possibly TRBD1 (5 bases). Germline CDR1 reads SGHRS; CDR2 reads YFSETQ. The ends were cut back, 0 bases at V and 11 bases at J, with 17 bases in the middle. The CDR3 is made up of 14 amino acids. In DNA form, the CDR3 reads TGCGCCAGCAGCTTGGAGAGGAGGGACCCAGTGGCTTTCTTT. It encodes CASSLERRDPVAFF. Drawing the rest from reference TRBV5-1 and TRBJ1-1, the complete variable domain is KAGVTQTPRYLIKTRGQQVTLSCSPISGHRSVSWYQQTPGQGLQFLFEYFSETQRNKGNFPGRFSGRQFSNSRSEMNVSTLELGDSALYLCASSLERRDPVAFFGQGTRLTVV.

This clone was observed a single time. The rearrangement joins TRBV7-2 to TRBJ1-5, with TRBD1 as a possible D gene (6 bases). Germline CDR1 reads SGHTA; CDR2 reads FQGNSA. The CDR3 is 15 amino acids. V was pared by 5 bases and J by 5 bases, with 16 bases between. CDR3 sequence: CASSPNRALHQPQHF. The CDR3 DNA is TGTGCCAGCAGCCCAAACAGGGCCCTCCATCAGCCCCAGCATTTT.

CDR3 loop: CATSSQAGYSNQPQHF. CDR3 DNA: TGTGCCACCAGCTCCCAGGCAGGATATAGCAATCAGCCCCAGCATTTT. V and J are TRBV15 and TRBJ1-5; D is uncertain. Germline V CDR1 and CDR2: LNHNV, YYDKDF (reference sequence). Trimming stripped 5 bases from V and 0 bases from J, with 14 bases between. There are 16 residues in the CDR3.

The table lists this clone with a count of one. The CDR3 nucleotides are TGCGCCAGCTTCGGACAGATCAACACCGGGGAGCTGTTTTTT. Amino acid sequence: CASFGQINTGELFF. The V and J genes are TRBV5-1 and TRBJ2-2, with D perhaps matching TRBD1 (6 bases). The CDR3 is made up of 14 amino acids. Germline V lookup: CDR1 SGHRS, CDR2 YFSETQ. V lost 7 bases, J lost 2 bases, and 12 bases lay in between.

The V and J genes are TRBV11-3 and TRBJ2-1; TRBD1 aligns across 7 bases. Trimming at V came to 8 bases and at J to 0 bases, leaving 16 bases not matched to a gene. The CDR3 sequence is 18 residues long. Germline CDR1 is SGHNT and CDR2 is YENEEA. The CDR3 here is CASLPGQKKDSSYNEQFF. The CDR3 bases are TGTGCCAGCTTACCGGGACAGAAAAAGGATAGCTCCTACAATGAGCAGTTCTTC.

The genes are TRBV23-1 and TRBJ1-2, with TRBD1 matching 8 bases. TRBV23-1 is an ORF, and what it does is uncertain. Trimming at V came to 2 bases and at J to 5 bases, leaving 7 bases not matched to a gene. The CDR3 has 15 amino acids. The CDR3 here is CASSQQGAIQYGYTF. The CDR3 nucleotides read TGCGCCAGCAGTCAACAGGGGGCTATTCAGTATGGCTACACCTTC.

On this clone itself: The sample carries other DNA sequences with the same CDR3. V is TRBV24-1 and J is TRBJ2-3; no clear D gene. CDR3 length: 12 residues. Germline lookup yields CDR1 KGHDR and CDR2 SFDVKD. Trimming pared 1 base from V and 5 bases from J, leaving 3 bases between. The chain's CDR3 is CATSDFLDTQYF. CDR3 DNA: TGTGCCACCAGTGATTTCTTAGATACGCAGTATTTT.

This clone appeared a single time. This chain joins TRBV15 and TRBJ1-4, with D maybe TRBD1 (5 bases). V was cut by 1 base and J by 5 bases, with 5 bases left in between. This CDR3 comprises 13 residues. Germline loops: CDR1 LNHNV, CDR2 YYDKDF (reference sequence). The CDR3 is CATSRGDNEKLFF. The DNA of the CDR3 is TGTGCCACCAGCAGAGGGGACAATGAAAAACTGTTTTTT.

J is TRBJ1-2 and V is TRBV6-5; TRBD1 might be the D (5 bases). Between the trimmed V and J ends, which lost 6 bases and 0 bases, there was a span of 11 bases. The CDR3 contains 14 residues. Germline V lookup: CDR1 MNHEY, CDR2 SVGAGI. As DNA, the CDR3 is TGTGCCAGCAGACCCGGGACGGCTAACTATGGCTACACCTTC. It encodes CASRPGTANYGYTF.

This clone was detected once. At one end, the junction sequence differs from germline, possibly due to a read error. The genes are TRBV6-6 and TRBJ1-2; D remains ambiguous. The germline CDR1 and CDR2 sequences are MNHNY and SVGAGI (reference sequence). This CDR3 has 14 residues. DNA of the CDR3: TGTGCCAGCACCTTACTTACGAGAGGGCTACCTCTTGTGTTC. This codes for CASTLLTRGLPLVF.